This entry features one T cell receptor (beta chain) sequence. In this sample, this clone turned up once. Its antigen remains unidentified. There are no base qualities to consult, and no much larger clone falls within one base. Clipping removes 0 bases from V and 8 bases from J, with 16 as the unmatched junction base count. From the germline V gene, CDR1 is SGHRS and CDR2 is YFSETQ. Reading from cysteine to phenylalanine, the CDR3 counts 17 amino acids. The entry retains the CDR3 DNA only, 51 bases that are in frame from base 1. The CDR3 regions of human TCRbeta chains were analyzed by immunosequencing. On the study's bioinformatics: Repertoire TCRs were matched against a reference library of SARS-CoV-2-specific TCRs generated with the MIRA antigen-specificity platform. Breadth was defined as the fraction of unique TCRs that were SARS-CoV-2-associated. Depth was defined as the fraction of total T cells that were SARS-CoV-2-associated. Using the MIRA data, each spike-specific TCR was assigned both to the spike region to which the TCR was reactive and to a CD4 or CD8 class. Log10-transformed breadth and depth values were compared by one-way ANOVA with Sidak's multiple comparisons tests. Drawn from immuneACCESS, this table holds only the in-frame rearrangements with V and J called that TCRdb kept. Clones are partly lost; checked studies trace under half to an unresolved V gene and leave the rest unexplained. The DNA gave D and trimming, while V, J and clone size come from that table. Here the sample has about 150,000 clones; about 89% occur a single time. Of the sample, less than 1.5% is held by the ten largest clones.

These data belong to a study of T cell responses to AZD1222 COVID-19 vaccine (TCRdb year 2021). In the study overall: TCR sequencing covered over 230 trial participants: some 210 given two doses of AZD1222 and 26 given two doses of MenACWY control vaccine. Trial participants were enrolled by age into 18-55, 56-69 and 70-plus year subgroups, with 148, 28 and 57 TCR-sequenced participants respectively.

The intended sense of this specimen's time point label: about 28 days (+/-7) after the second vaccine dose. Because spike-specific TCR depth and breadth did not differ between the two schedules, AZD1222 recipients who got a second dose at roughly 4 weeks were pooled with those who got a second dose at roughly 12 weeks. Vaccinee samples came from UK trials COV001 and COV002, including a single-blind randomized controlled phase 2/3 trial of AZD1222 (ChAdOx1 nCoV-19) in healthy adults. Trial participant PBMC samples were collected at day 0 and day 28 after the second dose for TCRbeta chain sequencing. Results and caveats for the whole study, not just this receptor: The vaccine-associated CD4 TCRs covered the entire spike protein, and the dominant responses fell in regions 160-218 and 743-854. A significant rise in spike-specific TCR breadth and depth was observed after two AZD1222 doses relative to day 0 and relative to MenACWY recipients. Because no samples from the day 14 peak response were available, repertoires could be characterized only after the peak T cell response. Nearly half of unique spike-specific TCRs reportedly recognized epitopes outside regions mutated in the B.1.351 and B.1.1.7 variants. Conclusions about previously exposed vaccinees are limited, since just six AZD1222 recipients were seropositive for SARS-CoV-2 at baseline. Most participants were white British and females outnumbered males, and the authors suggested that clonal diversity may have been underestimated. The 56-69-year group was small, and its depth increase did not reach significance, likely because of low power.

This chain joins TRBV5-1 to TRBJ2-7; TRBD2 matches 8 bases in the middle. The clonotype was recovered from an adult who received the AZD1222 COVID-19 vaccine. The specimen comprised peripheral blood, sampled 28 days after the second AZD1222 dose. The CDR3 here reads CASSLVDRGAGVWQQYF. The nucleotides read TGCGCCAGCAGCTTGGTGGATAGGGGAGCGGGAGTATGGCAGCAGTACTTC. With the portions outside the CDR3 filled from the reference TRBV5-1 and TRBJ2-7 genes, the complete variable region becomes KAGVTQTPRYLIKTRGQQVTLSCSPISGHRSVSWYQQTPGQGLQFLFEYFSETQRNKGNFPGRFSGRQFSNSRSEMNVSTLELGDSALYLCASSLVDRGAGVWQQYFGPGTRLTVT.